These T cell receptor beta chains were read from a single sample in a study of blood T cell repertoires in COVID-19. Sequenced by immunoSEQ multiplex PCR; TCRdb stores in-frame clones only, minus some. The sample lists approximately 230,000 clones; roughly 88% were seen once. Material: peripheral blood. The receptors originated from a woman aged 25 to 39 with COVID-19, enrolled during active disease. Both conserved end residues are part of each CDR3. The D gene is left open where the match is weak. Size values are once, few and many counts, or a class for expanded clones, and some rows have none.

V	size	J	D	CDR3	DNA
TRBV7-9	once	TRBJ2-6	TRBD1	CASNAGTASFSGANVLTF	TGTGCCAGCAACGCTGGGACAGCTAGTTTCTCTGGGGCCAACGTCCTGACTTTC
TRBV4-3	NA	TRBJ2-1	NA	CASSQVREIYNEQFF	TGCGCCAGCAGCCAAGTACGGGAAATATACAATGAGCAGTTCTTC
TRBV2	NA	TRBJ1-3	TRBD1	CASSEHGTGGGGNTIYF	TGTGCCAGCAGTGAACACGGGACAGGTGGGGGCGGAAACACCATATATTTT
TRBV4-3	NA	TRBJ2-4	NA	CASSQGYRPYQNIQYF	TGCGCCAGCAGTCAAGGTTACAGACCATATCAAAACATTCAGTACTTC
TRBV28	NA	TRBJ2-7	NA	CASSFSVRVPKSYEQYF	TGTGCCAGCAGTTTCTCGGTTCGGGTCCCCAAGTCTTACGAGCAGTACTTC
TRBV19	NA	TRBJ2-5	NA	CASSLGLEETQYF	TGTGCCAGTAGCTTGGGGCTAGAAGAGACCCAGTACTTC
TRBV7-2	NA	TRBJ2-7	NA	CASSLAESTEQYF	TGTGCCAGCAGCTTAGCGGAGAGTACCGAGCAGTACTTC
TRBV5-4	NA	TRBJ1-2	TRBD1	CASSSTGGDYGYTF	TGTGCCAGCAGCTCGACAGGGGGCGACTATGGCTACACCTTC
TRBV2	NA	TRBJ2-3	TRBD2	CASSEALGGGADTQYF	TGTGCCAGCAGTGAAGCGCTTGGCGGGGGGGCGGATACGCAGTATTTT
TRBV28	NA	TRBJ2-3	NA	CASSNLEGPDTQYF	TGTGCCAGCAGCAACTTGGAGGGGCCAGATACGCAGTATTTT
TRBV10-2	NA	TRBJ1-2	TRBD1	CASSGRQGATYGYTF	TGCGCCAGCAGTGGCCGACAGGGGGCGACCTATGGCTACACCTTC
TRBV7-2	NA	TRBJ2-4	TRBD2	CASSLAGLAQNIQYF	TGTGCCAGCAGCTTAGCGGGACTAGCGCAAAACATTCAGTACTTC
TRBV27	NA	TRBJ1-5	TRBD1	CASSMTGNVRSQPQHF	TGTGCCAGCAGTATGACAGGGAACGTTCGAAGTCAGCCCCAGCATTTT
TRBV11-3	NA	TRBJ2-3	TRBD2	CASSQGLAYSTDTQYF	TGTGCCAGCAGCCAAGGACTAGCGTATAGCACAGATACGCAGTATTTT
TRBV20-1	NA	TRBJ2-1	NA	CSRQGFDEQFF	TGCAGTAGGCAGGGATTCGATGAGCAGTTCTTC
TRBV3-1/TRBV3-2	NA	TRBJ2-2	NA	CASLSLATNTGELFF	TGTGCCAGCCTTTCCCTCGCAACAAACACCGGGGAGCTGTTTTTT
TRBV7-2	once	TRBJ2-3	NA	CASSLGVAVDTQYF	TGTGCCAGCAGCTTAGGGGTAGCGGTAGATACGCAGTATTTT
TRBV19	NA	TRBJ1-1	NA	CASNPRSGVGTEAFF	TGTGCCAGTAACCCTAGGTCCGGTGTGGGCACTGAAGCTTTCTTT
TRBV4-3	NA	TRBJ2-5	NA	CASSQDWSEWQGGTQYF	TGCGCCAGCAGCCAAGATTGGTCTGAATGGCAGGGAGGGACCCAGTACTTC
TRBV4-1	NA	TRBJ2-7	TRBD2	CASSQEEAGGTYEQYF	TGCGCCAGCAGCCAAGAAGAGGCGGGGGGGACTTACGAGCAGTACTTC
TRBV9	NA	TRBJ1-2	TRBD1	CASSARGSGYGYTF	TGTGCCAGCAGCGCCAGGGGGTCAGGCTATGGCTACACCTTC
TRBV30	NA	TRBJ2-1	NA	CAWSTSSPYNEQFF	TGTGCCTGGAGCACTAGTTCGCCCTACAATGAGCAGTTCTTC
TRBV7-2	NA	TRBJ1-1	NA	CASSLNAPGQAEAFF	TGTGCCAGCAGCTTAAACGCCCCTGGGCAGGCTGAAGCTTTCTTT